This T cell receptor (beta chain) came from a study of cytomegalovirus exposure and HLA in healthy donors. PCR employed 60 Vbeta and 13 Jbeta primers. Some clones are missing from TCRdb's copy, which holds only in-frame ones; the method was immunoSEQ multiplex PCR. The sample includes 200,000 or so clones, about 83% seen only once; the top ten take about 1.2%. Looked up from germline, CDR1 is SQVTM and CDR2 is ANQGSEA. This CDR3 is built from 16 residues. Losses at the gene ends were 5 bases for V and 8 bases for J; bases not matched to a gene: 15. J is TRBJ2-1 and V is TRBV29-1; 10 nucleotides align to TRBD1. The sequencing input was PBMCs. This clonotype was sampled from a human donor in good health. CDR3 DNA: TGCAGCGTTCTCCCCACTAAGGGGGACAGGGGACATGAGCAGTTCTTC. Protein: CSVLPTKGDRGHEQFF.